This T cell receptor beta chain was sequenced during a study of identical twins. Overall study results and limits: Out-of-frame beta chain sequences displayed weaker excess sharing between twins. Cord blood's abundant beta clonotypes had fewer insertions, unlike memory repertoires.

This clonotype occurred a few times. Its target is unknown. Each donor (without exception) was a healthy Caucasian. TCRdb re-called the 5' RACE reads with MiXCR, one entry per CDR3 protein. The sample lists about 430,000 distinct CDR3 sequences; about a fifth were seen once. The clonotype was recovered from a man aged 45 to 65 in good health. Sequenced input: naive T cells sorted from blood.

The CDR3 DNA reads TGCAGTGCTAGCTCCGTACAGCTCTACGAGCAGTACTTC. Amino acid sequence: CSASSVQLYEQYF. The gene calls are TRBV20-1 and TRBJ2-7; no firm D call. This CDR3 has 13 residues. V lost 3 bases to trimming and J lost 3 bases, with 12 bases between them. Germline loops: CDR1 DFQATT, CDR2 SNEGSKA (reference sequence).